This T cell receptor beta chain appears in the sequencing data of a study of CD8+ T cells in alopecia areata. Peripheral blood, together with lesional scalp punch biopsies, was collected from alopecia areata patients. A remark on this clone: Its antigen is as yet unknown.

Germline CDR1 reads MNHNS; CDR2 reads SASEGT. CDR3 length: 15 residues. Trimming took 5 bases from V and 4 from J; bases not matched to a gene: 9. Isolated RNA was reverse transcribed into cDNA used as the sequencing template. Here immunoSEQ multiplex PCR was the method, and the copy in TCRdb shows in-frame clones only, minus some. Of around 50,000 clones listed, 96% are singletons. Whole-study findings and limits: Resident alphabeta T-cell populations of normal skin are likewise subject to sequencing in scalp samples.

The receptor comes from a human donor with alopecia areata. This sample comprised CD8+ T cells sorted from blood, obtained at week 0. The J gene is TRBJ2-7, the V gene TRBV6-1, with TRBD1 matching over 9 bases. This chain's CDR3 is CASSRPGQGLYEQYF. The DNA for the CDR3 is TGTGCCAGCAGTCGGCCGGGACAGGGATTATACGAGCAGTACTTC.